The rows below give T cell receptor beta chains drawn from one sample of a study of cytomegalovirus exposure and HLA in healthy donors. The table came from immunoSEQ multiplex PCR; TCRdb's copy has only in-frame clones and leaves some out. The repertoire consists of 200,000 to 250,000 clones, with approximately 90% occurring once and the leading ten covering around 1.1%. The sequenced sample consisted of PBMCs. These receptors were taken from a young woman in good health and CMV-seronegative. Both conserved end residues are part of each CDR3. The D gene is left open where the match is weak.

j_gene,v_gene,d_gene,CDR3aa,CDR3nt
TRBJ1-1,TRBV19,.,CASGEAFF,TGTGCCAGCGGGGAAGCTTTCTTT
TRBJ2-1,TRBV7-9,TRBD2,CASSLVPGLAADEQFF,TGTGCCAGCAGCTTAGTTCCCGGACTAGCCGCCGATGAGCAGTTCTTC
TRBJ1-4,TRBV10-1,TRBD1,CASSDGTGGEKLFF,TGCGCCAGCAGTGATGGGACAGGGGGTGAAAAACTGTTTTTT
TRBJ2-1,TRBV18,TRBD2,CASSPGTSLNEQFF,TGTGCCAGCTCACCAGGGACTAGCCTCAATGAGCAGTTCTTC
TRBJ2-5,TRBV9,TRBD2,CASSVGTSGVVTQETQYF,TGTGCCAGCAGCGTGGGGACTAGCGGGGTAGTGACACAAGAGACCCAGTACTTC
TRBJ2-7,TRBV18,.,CASSQGGGSYEQYF,TGTGCCAGCTCCCAAGGGGGAGGGTCCTACGAGCAGTACTTC
TRBJ2-1,TRBV2,.,CASSTGTPAWFF,TGTGCCAGCAGTACCGGGACTCCCGCGTGGTTCTTC
TRBJ2-3,TRBV7-6,TRBD2,CASSLGTSDYTDTQYF,TGTGCCAGCAGCCTTGGGACTAGCGACTACACAGATACGCAGTATTTT
TRBJ2-5,TRBV11-2,.,CASSFRGAGATQYF,TGTGCCAGCAGCTTCAGGGGAGCAGGCGCGACCCAGTACTTC
TRBJ1-5,TRBV9,.,CASSDEGNNQPQHF,TGTGCCAGCAGCGACGAGGGAAACAATCAGCCCCAGCATTTT
TRBJ2-1,TRBV7-6,.,CASSLAGGYNEQFF,TGTGCCAGCAGCTTAGCGGGAGGTTACAATGAGCAGTTCTTC